These 27 T cell receptor beta chains share one sample of origin, sequenced in a study of OX40 agonist ivuxolimab in advanced cancers. The table came from immunoSEQ multiplex PCR; TCRdb's copy has only in-frame clones and leaves some out. Among under 100,000 clones listed, approximately 89% were seen once. Here the sequenced sample was CD4+ or CD8+ T cells sorted from blood, taken in a trial of the OX40 agonist ivuxolimab. The receptors originated from an adult with an advanced solid tumor such as melanoma, head and neck, liver or kidney cancer.

This chain connects TRBV7-3 to TRBJ1-1; D is ambiguous. Per germline, CDR1 SGHTA and CDR2 FQGTGA. V gave up 1 base and J gave up 7 bases, with 10 bases separating them. The CDR3 length is 13 residues. DNA of the CDR3: TGTGCCAGCAGCTTAAGGGCAAGCGGTGAAGCTTTCTTT. It specifies CASSLRASGEAFF. The variable domain in full, with the rest retrieved from reference TRBV7-3 and TRBJ1-1, is GAGVSQTPSNKVTEKGKYVELRCDPISGHTALYWYRQSLGQGPEFLIYFQGTGAADDSGLPNDRFFAVRPEGSVSTLKIQRTERGDSAVYLCASSLRASGEAFFGQGTRLTVV.

The rearrangement links TRBV5-6 to TRBJ1-6, with a possible D match to TRBD1 (5 bases). V lost 4 bases and J 7 bases, leaving 18 bases between the germline ends. This CDR3 contains 16 residues. Per the germline V gene, CDR1 is SGHDT and CDR2 is YYEEEE. This CDR3 is CASSATGAVGNSPLHF. DNA for the CDR3: TGTGCCAGCAGCGCAACCGGGGCGGTCGGGAATTCACCCCTCCACTTT.

The genes are TRBV30 and TRBJ1-1; D gene uncertain. CDR1 is GTSNPN, CDR2 SVGIG, per germline (reference sequence). There are 13 residues in the CDR3. Trimming stripped 2 bases from V and 0 bases from J, with 7 bases between. The CDR3 here is CAWSRRMNTEAFF. DNA of the CDR3: TGTGCCTGGAGTAGACGGATGAACACTGAAGCTTTCTTT.

V and J are TRBV2 and TRBJ1-5; D is perhaps TRBD1 (5 bases). Per the germline V gene, CDR1 is SNHLY and CDR2 is FYNNEI. The length of the CDR3 is 15 residues. V was pared by 7 bases and J by 6 bases, with 19 bases between. The CDR3 coding sequence is TGTGCCAGCAATCCGTCGGGGGGATTAAGTCAGCCCCAGCATTTT. Translation gives CASNPSGGLSQPQHF. Full variable domain (outside the CDR3, taken from reference TRBV2 and TRBJ1-5): EPEVTQTPSHQVTQMGQEVILRCVPISNHLYFYWYRQILGQKVEFLVSFYNNEISEKSEIFDDQFSVERPDGSNFTLKIRSTKLEDSAMYFCASNPSGGLSQPQHFGDGTRLSIL.

The chain combines TRBV9 with TRBJ2-5; the D call may be TRBD1 or TRBD2 (5 bases each). The CDR3 totals 13 residues. V lost 0 bases to trimming and J lost 4 bases, with 7 bases between them. Germline CDR1 SGDLS, CDR2 YYNGEE. The CDR3 DNA reads as TGTGCCAGCAGCGTAGGTGGGGGAGAGACCCAGTACTTC. As protein: CASSVGGGETQYF.

The V and J genes are TRBV20-1 and TRBJ1-2; TRBD1 agrees at 9 bases. This CDR3 is built from 9 residues. CDR1 is DFQATT, CDR2 SNEGSKA, per germline (reference sequence). CDR3 sequence (DNA): TGCAGGGGACAGGGTCGCTACACCTTC. It yields the protein CRGQGRYTF.

The V and J genes are TRBV29-1 and TRBJ2-7, with 9 positions matching TRBD1. This CDR3 is 14 amino acids long. V lost 5 bases to trimming and J lost 5 bases; unmatched junction nucleotides: 10. Per the germline V gene, CDR1 is SQVTM and CDR2 is ANQGSEA. CDR3 protein: CSVPLGQGRDEQYF. The CDR3 coding sequence is TGCAGCGTTCCCCTTGGACAGGGGAGGGACGAGCAGTACTTC.

The chain combines TRBV19 with TRBJ1-6; D gene ambiguous. Germline loops: CDR1 LNHDA, CDR2 SQIVND (reference sequence). The V and J ends lost 5 bases and 7 bases respectively, with 9 bases between them. This CDR3 contains 13 residues. The CDR3 protein is CASSPGRNSPLHF. In DNA, the CDR3 is TGTGCCAGTAGTCCCGGACGAAATTCACCCCTCCACTTT.

The CDR3 DNA reads TGTGCCAGCTCACCACCGCACCGGGGAGGCAATCAGCCCCAGCATTTT. It specifies CASSPPHRGGNQPQHF. The chain combines TRBV18 with TRBJ1-5; D is ambiguous. The length of the CDR3 is 16 residues. Trimming cost V 0 bases and J 2 bases, with 11 bases left between them. The germline V gene encodes CDR1 KGHSH and CDR2 LQKENI.

This chain uses TRBV5-1 with TRBJ2-3; D may be TRBD2 (5 bases). The CDR3 runs 14 residues. V was trimmed by 4 bases and J by 4 bases, leaving 13 bases between them. The germline CDR1 and CDR2 sequences are SGHRS and YFSETQ. The CDR3 protein is CASSPSRLSDTQYF. The DNA of the CDR3 is TGCGCCAGCAGCCCCTCGAGACTATCAGATACGCAGTATTTT.

This clone has just a few counts. The J gene is TRBJ1-3, the V gene TRBV7-8; D gene uncertain. Germline V gives CDR1 SGHVS, CDR2 FQNEAQ. Trimming stripped 3 bases from V and 6 bases from J, with 6 bases between. The CDR3 has 12 residues. The CDR3 nucleotides read TGTGCCAGCAGCTTGCGGTCAAACACCATATATTTT. Translated, it gives CASSLRSNTIYF.

This clone was observed a few times. V usage is TRBV28 and J usage is TRBJ2-3, with TRBD2 identical over 14 bases. This CDR3 has 16 residues. The germline V gene encodes CDR1 MDHEN and CDR2 SYDVKM. V lost 5 bases to trimming and J lost 2 bases; unmatched junction nucleotides: 3. Written as DNA, the CDR3 is TGTGCCAGCAGTGGGACTAGCGGGGGTTTCACAGATACGCAGTATTTT. It is translated as CASSGTSGGFTDTQYF.

The genes are TRBV29-1 and TRBJ2-7; tentative D call: TRBD1 (5 bases). Trimming took 5 bases from V and 1 from J, leaving 9 bases between them. Per germline, CDR1 SQVTM and CDR2 ANQGSEA. The CDR3 length is 12 residues. CDR3 DNA: TGCAGCGTTAAAGGGGTTTCCTACGAGCAGTACTTC. Amino acid sequence: CSVKGVSYEQYF.

The chain is built from TRBV28 and TRBJ2-5; 9 nucleotides line up with TRBD2. With 6 bases clipped from V and 7 bases from J, the junction kept 18 bases outside the gene matches. The germline gives CDR1 MDHEN, CDR2 SYDVKM. The length of the CDR3 is 17 residues. CDR3 residues: CASSPPGTSPTKRTQYF. In nucleotides, the CDR3 is TGTGCCAGCAGCCCACCCGGGACTAGCCCTACCAAGAGGACCCAGTACTTC.

V usage is TRBV5-4 and J usage is TRBJ2-1; 11 bases fit TRBD2. The CDR3 contains 16 residues. Trimming cost V 5 bases and J 7 bases; bases outside gene matches: 11. Germline lookup yields CDR1 SGHNT and CDR2 YYREEE (reference sequence). In DNA, the CDR3 is TGTGCCAGCAGTAAACATAGCGGGGGGGCCGAGAATGAGCAGTTCTTC. Residues: CASSKHSGGAENEQFF.

The chain recombines TRBV19 with TRBJ1-2, with D perhaps TRBD1 (6 bases). The CDR3 consists of 15 residues. V was shortened by 7 bases and J by 6 bases, with 21 bases between the two germline ends. The germline V gene has CDR1 LNHDA and CDR2 SQIVND (reference sequence). In DNA, the CDR3 is TGTGCCAGTAACCCCCGCGACCCAGGGGTTGATGGCTACACCTTC. Translation gives CASNPRDPGVDGYTF.

J is TRBJ2-7 and V is TRBV5-1; 7 bases match TRBD2. The germline V gene has CDR1 SGHRS and CDR2 YFSETQ. V shed 1 base, J shed 3 bases, and the junction held 7 bases outside the gene matches. The length of the CDR3 is 15 residues. CDR3 in DNA: TGCGCCAGCAGCTTGTTAGGCGGGGGAAACTACGAGCAGTACTTC. Translated: CASSLLGGGNYEQYF.

This chain joins TRBV7-6 and TRBJ1-4; possibly TRBD1 for D (5 bases). CDR3 length: 14 amino acids. V gave up 0 bases and J gave up 7 bases, with 9 bases separating them. Germline lookup yields CDR1 SGHVS and CDR2 FNYEAQ. The CDR3 nucleotides are TGTGCCAGCAGCTTAGCGGATGGGGGTGAAAAACTGTTTTTT. Its protein product is CASSLADGGEKLFF.

The V and J genes are TRBV28 and TRBJ1-4, with TRBD1 as a possible D gene (5 bases). Trimming removed 5 bases from V and 8 bases from J, with 21 bases in between. This CDR3 has 16 residues. Per the germline V gene, CDR1 is MDHEN and CDR2 is SYDVKM. Here the CDR3 DNA reads TGTGCCAGCAGTCCCTCCCATCGGGGCTGGGGGGAAAAACTGTTTTTT. Amino acid sequence: CASSPSHRGWGEKLFF.

This sequence joins TRBV7-2 and TRBJ2-7; TRBD1 matches 9 bases. The CDR3 runs to 13 residues. Germline V gives CDR1 SGHTA, CDR2 FQGNSA. V trimming: 7 bases; J trimming: 2 bases; junction bases outside the gene matches: 3. Here the CDR3 DNA reads TGTGCCAGCACCTGGGACAGGGCCTACGAGCAGTACTTC. Protein: CASTWDRAYEQYF.

The J gene is TRBJ1-2, the V gene TRBV2, with D unresolved. The CDR3 loop spans 16 amino acids. Germline values: CDR1 SNHLY, CDR2 FYNNEI. Trimming removed 7 bases at V and 0 bases at J, with 18 bases between. The CDR3 DNA is TGTGCCAGCACCCCTTTGCCGGGCCGGTCTAACTATGGCTACACCTTC. Translated: CASTPLPGRSNYGYTF.

The rearrangement uses TRBV6-5 and TRBJ1-2; 10 bases are a match to TRBD1. Trimming at V came to 4 bases and at J to 7 bases, leaving 6 bases not matched to a gene. Germline loops: CDR1 MNHEY, CDR2 SVGAGI. This CDR3 region has 14 residues. In DNA form, the CDR3 reads TGTGCCAGCAGTTTGACAGGGGGCCCTCTTGGCTACACCTTC. The encoded protein is CASSLTGGPLGYTF.

The rearrangement links TRBV5-1 to TRBJ1-4; unclear D gene. Trimming pared 1 base from V and 7 bases from J, leaving 14 bases between. There are 15 residues in the CDR3. Germline V gene lookup returns CDR1 SGHRS and CDR2 YFSETQ. CDR3 amino acids: CASSLNPAGSEKLFF. In DNA form, the CDR3 reads TGCGCCAGCAGCTTGAATCCCGCGGGTTCTGAAAAACTGTTTTTT.

This chain links TRBV29-1 with TRBJ2-5; 11 nucleotides agree with TRBD1. The V and J ends lost 6 bases and 5 bases, in that order; junction bases with no gene match: 8. The CDR3 extends over 14 amino acids. Looked up from germline, CDR1 is SQVTM and CDR2 is ANQGSEA. In DNA form, the CDR3 reads TGCAGCGTGCCGGACAGGGGGCGAAGGGAGACCCAGTACTTC. Translation gives CSVPDRGRRETQYF.

The V gene is TRBV2, the J gene TRBJ2-7; TRBD1 agrees at 8 bases. This CDR3 is built from 15 residues. Germline V gene sequence: CDR1 SNHLY, CDR2 FYNNEI. Unmatched junction bases numbered 9, after V lost 5 bases and J lost 3 bases. CDR3 sequence reads: CASSPPQGAVYEQYF. The CDR3 DNA follows: TGTGCCAGCAGTCCCCCCCAGGGGGCGGTCTACGAGCAGTACTTC. The variable domain in full, completed from reference TRBV2 and TRBJ2-7, reads EPEVTQTPSHQVTQMGQEVILRCVPISNHLYFYWYRQILGQKVEFLVSFYNNEISEKSEIFDDQFSVERPDGSNFTLKIRSTKLEDSAMYFCASSPPQGAVYEQYFGPGTRLTVT.

The J gene is TRBJ2-2, the V gene TRBV28; weak D call: TRBD1 (6 bases). Germline CDR1 and CDR2: MDHEN and SYDVKM. This CDR3 is built from 14 residues. Trimming pared 6 bases from V and 6 bases from J, leaving 14 bases between. The CDR3 nucleotides are TGTGCCAGCAGACAACAGGGATGGGCCGGGGAGCTGTTTTTT. Protein: CASRQQGWAGELFF.

The rearrangement uses TRBV18 and TRBJ2-5, with 7 bases fitting TRBD1. Germline V gene sequence: CDR1 KGHSH, CDR2 LQKENI. Unmatched junction bases numbered 3, after V lost 4 bases and J lost 1 base. The CDR3 consists of 14 residues. The chain's CDR3 is CASSLRTGQETQYF. As DNA, the CDR3 is TGTGCCAGCTCACTTCGGACAGGCCAAGAGACCCAGTACTTC.